This entry is about one T cell receptor beta chain. The data belong to a study of blood T cell repertoires in COVID-19. As for the study in general: Specimens from acute and convalescent COVID-19 originated in the United States, Italy and Spain. The cDNA or gDNA used as material had been derived from T cells, B-cell-depleted T cells, or PBMCs.

Authors' data handling: Quantification of nucleated cells was approximated via reference gene primer amplification. Produced via immunoSEQ multiplex PCR; TCRdb's table is partial and in-frame only. The V and J calls and clone size are taken from that table; D and trimming were inferred from the DNA. This repertoire shows approximately 44,000 clones, around 77% found once; its top ten account for about 30%. This CDR3 spans 16 amino acids. The V end lost 4 bases, the J end lost 2 bases, and 16 bases lay between the germline ends. The germline CDR1 and CDR2 sequences are SGHDT and YYEEEE. V usage is TRBV5-6 and J usage is TRBJ1-5, with D possibly TRBD1 on 5 matching bases. The sample comprised peripheral blood. The source is a woman older than 75 with acute or convalescent COVID-19. The CDR3 DNA follows: TGTGCCAGCAGCCCCGGCTCGGGGGTGGGCAATCAGCCCCAGCATTTT. It specifies CASSPGSGVGNQPQHF. The variable domain in full, completed from reference TRBV5-6 and TRBJ1-5, reads DAGVTQSPTHLIKTRGQQVTLRCSPKSGHDTVSWYQQALGQGPQFIFQYYEEEERQRGNFPDRFSGHQFPNYSSELNVNALLLGDSALYLCASSPGSGVGNQPQHFGDGTRLSIL.